This T cell receptor (beta chain) appears in the sequencing data of a study of post-analysis software for immune sequencing data. The study's findings and limits: Strong co-clustering by F measure linked samples that shared a preparation batch. Elevated frequency relative to controls characterized four or five TRBV segments in patients, TRBV5-6, TRBV5-1 and TRBV20-1 among them.

The germline gives CDR1 SGHTA, CDR2 FQGNSA. CDR3 length: 13 amino acids. About this clonotype itself: Its antigen is still unknown.

Sequencing libraries made from TCR beta cDNA carried unique molecular identifiers. TCRdb used MiXCR to reprocess the PCR reads, holding one entry per CDR3 protein. The data contain some 690,000 distinct CDR3 sequences, 25% to 30% of them singletons. The TCR sequence derives from a girl under 18 with multiple sclerosis. The chain uses TRBV7-2 and TRBJ2-4; D is possibly TRBD2 (6 bases). The assigned J gene may be wrong: the sequence end matches TRBJ2-7 better. The sequenced material came from blood. CDR3 DNA sequence: TGTGCCAGCAGCTTTTCCGGGGGATACGAGCAGTACTTC. Translating gives CASSFSGGYEQYF.